This TCR beta chain was captured by sequencing in a study of T cell responses to AZD1222 COVID-19 vaccine. The wider study: Second doses were pooled across both intervals (about 4 or about 12 weeks). Study outcomes and limitations: Variant regions that are unmutated are reportedly the target of nearly half of spike-specific TCRs. Donors were mostly white British, more females; clonal diversity possibly underestimated. There were vaccine-associated CD4 TCRs across spike, dominant at 160-218 and 743-854.

Assay: immunoSEQ multiplex PCR; the TCRdb copy retains only in-frame clones and omits some. Of about 110,000 clones in the sample, around 94% were seen once. Turning to this clone: Its cognate antigen is unknown.

The receptor was derived from an adult in good health. The material was peripheral blood, obtained on day 0 of AZD1222 vaccination.

CDR3 region: CASSPGQGARGSPLHF. The CDR3 DNA sequence: TGTGCCAGTAGTCCGGGACAGGGGGCGCGAGGTTCACCCCTCCACTTT. The chain recombines TRBV19 with TRBJ1-6; 12 bases are shared with TRBD1. Germline V gene data show CDR1 as LNHDA and CDR2 as SQIVND (reference sequence). J was trimmed by 9 bases and V by 5 bases; bases with no gene match: 8. The CDR3 spans 16 residues.